What follows are 18 T cell receptor beta chains derived from one specimen sequenced in a study of cytomegalovirus exposure and HLA in healthy donors. Primers for the PCR totalled 60 Vbeta and 13 Jbeta. TCRdb's table, derived via immunoSEQ multiplex PCR, lists solely in-frame clones and lacks some. The table has some 140,000 clones, roughly 80% seen once; the top ten hold under 2.5%. Material for sequencing was PBMCs. These receptors all come from a man aged 30 to 39 in good health and CMV-seronegative.

V usage is TRBV19 and J usage is TRBJ1-2, with TRBD1 identical over 8 bases. The V segment lost 5 bases and the J segment 4 bases; nucleotides outside the gene matches: 12. CDR3 length: 16 amino acids. Germline lookup yields CDR1 LNHDA and CDR2 SQIVND (reference sequence). For the CDR3, the DNA is TGTGCCAGTAGTGAGGTAGGACAGGGCGCTCTCTATGGCTACACCTTC. The encoded protein is CASSEVGQGALYGYTF.

This rearrangement joins TRBV30 to TRBJ1-2; a possible D gene is TRBD1 (5 bases). Trimming removed 5 bases at V and 6 bases at J, with 13 bases between. This CDR3 region has 12 residues. The germline V gene has CDR1 GTSNPN and CDR2 SVGIG (reference sequence). The CDR3 DNA follows: TGTGCCTGGGGGGCCAGAGTGAATGGCTACACCTTC. It translates to CAWGARVNGYTF.

The chain has TRBV27 and TRBJ1-5, with TRBD1 identical over 10 bases. After removal of 7 bases from V and 0 bases from J, the junction contained 15 bases not matched to a gene. This CDR3 comprises 19 residues. Germline V gene lookup returns CDR1 MNHEY and CDR2 SMNVEV (reference sequence). Here the CDR3 reads CASMTSGTGAQYSNQPQHF. The CDR3 nucleotides are TGTGCCAGCATGACATCCGGGACAGGGGCCCAGTATAGCAATCAGCCCCAGCATTTT.

The V call is TRBV18, the J call TRBJ1-5; D is unclear. Germline V gene lookup returns CDR1 KGHSH and CDR2 LQKENI. The CDR3 has 15 residues. V dropped 3 bases and J dropped 5 bases, with 14 bases sitting between them. CDR3 DNA sequence: TGTGCCAGCTCACCCCCGGGAGGCCGGGATCAGCCCCAGCATTTT. This translates into CASSPPGGRDQPQHF.

The chain is built from TRBV5-1 and TRBJ1-1, with D possibly matching TRBD1 (5 bases). The CDR3 length is 15 residues. Trimming pared 4 bases from V and 0 bases from J, leaving 13 bases between. Germline lookup yields CDR1 SGHRS and CDR2 YFSETQ. Here the CDR3 DNA reads TGCGCCAGCAGCCCTCCAAACAGGTTGAACACTGAAGCTTTCTTT. It codes for CASSPPNRLNTEAFF.

V and J are TRBV2 and TRBJ2-5; TRBD1 agrees at 7 bases. The J call is in doubt because the DNA end fits TRBJ2-7 better. Germline V lookup: CDR1 SNHLY, CDR2 FYNNEI. The CDR3 has 13 amino acids. The CDR3 spells CASSAAGGYEQYF. For the CDR3, the DNA is TGTGCCAGCAGTGCAGCAGGGGGCTACGAGCAGTACTTC.

The rearrangement links TRBV5-1 to TRBJ2-5, with TRBD1 matching 9 bases. V dropped 6 bases and J dropped 5; count of bases not matched to a gene: 8. Germline CDR1 is SGHRS and CDR2 is YFSETQ. The CDR3 covers 14 residues. The DNA for the CDR3 is TGCGCCAGCACTAAACAGGGGGCTCTGGAGACCCAGTACTTC. Translating gives CASTKQGALETQYF. Combining the CDR3 with reference TRBV5-1 and TRBJ2-5 gives the whole variable domain KAGVTQTPRYLIKTRGQQVTLSCSPISGHRSVSWYQQTPGQGLQFLFEYFSETQRNKGNFPGRFSGRQFSNSRSEMNVSTLELGDSALYLCASTKQGALETQYFGPGTRLLVL.

This chain joins TRBV2 and TRBJ2-1; TRBD2 aligns across 11 bases. The CDR3 contains 15 residues. Trimming removed 7 bases from V and 8 bases from J; junction bases left unmatched: 10. CDR1 is SNHLY, CDR2 FYNNEI, per germline. CDR3 DNA sequence: TGTGCCAGCACCCTACTAGCGGGAGCGAGGGATGAGCAGTTCTTC. Translation: CASTLLAGARDEQFF.

Turning to this clone: The sample has other DNA sequences that encode this CDR3 too. The chain employs TRBV18 and TRBJ1-1; D remains unclear. The CDR3 extends over 13 amino acids. Trimming took off 2 bases at V and 0 bases at J, with 4 bases between the two ends. CDR1 and CDR2 (germline): KGHSH, LQKENI. This CDR3 reads CASSPGLNTEAFF. The CDR3 DNA follows: TGTGCCAGCTCACCAGGGCTGAACACTGAAGCTTTCTTT.

The chain uses TRBV30 and TRBJ2-7; 7 bases are a match to TRBD2. This CDR3 region has 13 residues. J was trimmed by 5 bases and V by 1 base; bases with no gene match: 5. CDR1 GTSNPN and CDR2 SVGIG come from the germline V gene (reference sequence). The CDR3 spells CAWSAGTTNEQYF. The CDR3 nucleotides are TGTGCCTGGAGTGCCGGGACTACCAACGAGCAGTACTTC.

The genes are TRBV5-1 and TRBJ2-7; 8 bases line up with TRBD1. V shed 4 bases and J 0 bases; nucleotides not matched to a gene: 9. Germline CDR1 reads SGHRS; CDR2 reads YFSETQ. CDR3 length: 16 residues. CDR3 nucleotide sequence: TGCGCCAGCAGCAGACTGACAGGGGCGAGCTCCTACGAGCAGTACTTC. This sequence encodes CASSRLTGASSYEQYF.

V gene TRBV10-2 combines with J gene TRBJ2-4; a weak D match, TRBD1 (6 bases). Trimming took 0 bases from V and 9 from J, leaving 18 bases between them. The CDR3 consists of 16 residues. Germline V gene lookup returns CDR1 WSHSY and CDR2 SAAADI. Here the CDR3 reads CASSESRTGSFTIQYF. The CDR3 DNA reads as TGCGCCAGCAGTGAGTCGAGAACAGGGTCATTTACCATTCAGTACTTC.

This rearrangement joins TRBV5-5 to TRBJ1-2; 12 bases map to TRBD1. V shed 2 bases, J shed 4 bases, and the junction held 6 bases outside the gene matches. This CDR3 comprises 16 residues. Germline CDR1 reads SGHKS; CDR2 reads YYEKEE (reference sequence). CDR3 sequence reads: CASSFRDRGLGYGYTF. DNA for the CDR3: TGTGCCAGCAGCTTCCGGGACAGGGGGCTGGGCTATGGCTACACCTTC.

J is TRBJ2-7 and V is TRBV27, with a weak D call TRBD2 (5 bases). V lost 5 bases and J 0 bases, leaving 11 bases between the germline ends. The CDR3 extends over 14 amino acids. Per germline, CDR1 MNHEY and CDR2 SMNVEV (reference sequence). The CDR3 DNA reads as TGTGCCAGCAGTCTACAGCGGAGCTCCTACGAGCAGTACTTC. Encoded protein: CASSLQRSSYEQYF.

V gene TRBV9 combines with J gene TRBJ2-3; 9 nucleotides align to TRBD2. Per the germline V gene, CDR1 is SGDLS and CDR2 is YYNGEE. Trimming at V came to 4 bases and at J to 6 bases, leaving 12 bases not matched to a gene. This CDR3 comprises 16 residues. CDR3 sequence reads: CASSPRGGRAVDTQYF. CDR3 bases: TGTGCCAGCAGCCCCCGGGGCGGGAGGGCCGTGGATACGCAGTATTTT. The variable domain in full, completed from reference TRBV9 and TRBJ2-3, reads DSGVTQTPKHLITATGQRVTLRCSPRSGDLSVYWYQQSLDQGLQFLIQYYNGEERAKGNILERFSAQQFPDLHSELNLSSLELGDSALYFCASSPRGGRAVDTQYFGPGTRLTVL.

The V gene is TRBV28, the J gene TRBJ1-4; 7 bases line up with TRBD1. With V trimmed by 6 bases and J by 7 bases, 11 bases remained unmatched. Germline loops: CDR1 MDHEN, CDR2 SYDVKM. CDR3 size: 15 residues. In nucleotides, the CDR3 is TGTGCCAGCAGAGCTCGACAGGGAAGGGGTGAAAAACTGTTTTTT. Its protein is CASRARQGRGEKLFF.

This rearrangement joins TRBV6-6 to TRBJ2-2; 8 bases match TRBD2. Losses at the gene ends were 8 bases for V and 2 bases for J; bases not matched to a gene: 4. This CDR3 spans 14 amino acids. Germline V gene lookup returns CDR1 MNHNY and CDR2 SVGAGI (reference sequence). This CDR3 reads CASSAGGNTGELFF. In DNA form, the CDR3 reads TGTGCCAGCTCGGCGGGAGGCAACACCGGGGAGCTGTTTTTT.

This clone has only a few counts. The chain carries TRBV19 and TRBJ2-1, with D uncertain. The ends were cut back, 1 base at V and 5 bases at J, with 15 bases in the middle. CDR3 size: 16 residues. CDR1 and CDR2 (germline): LNHDA, SQIVND (reference sequence). The CDR3 reads CASSIGTGVADNEQFF. The CDR3 DNA is TGTGCCAGTAGTATAGGTACCGGAGTGGCGGACAATGAGCAGTTCTTC.